What follows are 28 T cell receptor beta chains derived from one specimen sequenced in a study of T-cell memory formation after mild COVID-19 (dated by TCRdb to 2020 to 2022). Libraries were built with 5' RACE. Sequencing took place on an Illumina NovaSeq 6000. Starting from the raw public reads, TCRdb applied fastp trimming at Q25, assembled clones with MiXCR and retained in-frame beta chains. A single entry per CDR3 protein holds the most common genes and DNA from its merged rows. Present in this sample are approximately 290,000 distinct CDR3 sequences, around 19% of which were seen just once. Jointly, the top ten make up roughly 21% of the sample. Material for sequencing was PBMCs or a T cell subset sorted from them (not recorded which). These receptors came from a man aged 18-30 years who had mild COVID-19 (a few samples of this study predate the infection). The sample titles of this study are shuffled in the database, so cell type and time point are left out; the donor was told from shared clones.

This clonotype has only a few counts. J is TRBJ1-1 and V is TRBV6-2 or TRBV6-3; possibly TRBD1 for D (6 bases). Germline CDR1 MNHEY, CDR2 SVGEGT. CDR3 length equals 14 residues. The V and J ends lost 1 base and 6 bases respectively, with 12 bases between them. This CDR3 is CASSYYRAGAEAFF. CDR3 sequence (DNA): TGTGCCAGCAGTTACTACAGGGCGGGCGCTGAAGCTTTCTTT.

This clonotype was observed a handful of times. The chain has TRBV11-2 and TRBJ2-2, with D perhaps TRBD2 (6 bases). Trimming left V 4 bases short and J 2 bases short, with 14 bases between. Germline loops: CDR1 SGHAT, CDR2 FQNNGV. This CDR3 is built from 16 residues. CDR3 in amino acids: CASSSLLAANTGELFF. The CDR3 nucleotides read TGTGCCAGCAGCTCTCTATTAGCGGCAAACACCGGGGAGCTGTTTTTT.

This clonotype has ten or more counts. The genes are TRBV5-1 and TRBJ1-1; 7 bases are a match to TRBD1. The CDR3 contains 15 residues. V dropped 4 bases and J dropped 4; count of bases not matched to a gene: 10. The germline CDR1 and CDR2 sequences are SGHRS and YFSETQ. As DNA, the CDR3 is TGCGCCAGCAGCAGGGATGAGTCAGGGGGCACTGAAGCTTTCTTT. This codes for CASSRDESGGTEAFF.

This clonotype was seen repeatedly, ten times or more. The chain links TRBV6-6 to TRBJ2-3; D possibly uses TRBD1 or TRBD2 (5 bases each). This CDR3 has 15 residues. Germline values: CDR1 MNHNY, CDR2 SVGAGI (reference sequence). The germline V and J ends were trimmed by 5 bases and 4 bases, with 16 bases remaining between them. The CDR3 nucleotides read TGTGCCAGCAGTCCCTCTGGGGGTTTCGCAGATACGCAGTATTTT. Translated: CASSPSGGFADTQYF.

The CDR3 sequence is CSVGPGEQYF. The CDR3 DNA follows: TGCAGCGTTGGCCCGGGGGAGCAGTACTTC. This chain links TRBV29-1 with TRBJ2-7; tentative D call: TRBD2 (5 bases). Germline CDR1 is SQVTM and CDR2 is ANQGSEA. The CDR3 sequence is 10 residues long. V lost 4 bases to trimming and J lost 7 bases, with 8 bases between them.

This clonotype was recorded at least ten times. This chain connects TRBV18 to TRBJ2-5; D remains unclear. CDR1 and CDR2 from the germline V gene are KGHSH and LQKENI. Deletions cut 4 bases from V and 0 bases from J, with 12 bases between. This CDR3 has 15 residues. CDR3 in DNA: TGTGCCAGCTCACTCATAATAACCAACCAAGAGACCCAGTACTTC. Protein: CASSLIITNQETQYF.

The J gene is TRBJ2-1, the V gene TRBV28; a weak D match, TRBD2 (5 bases). This CDR3 has 13 amino acids. Trimming removed 3 bases at V and 10 bases at J, with 13 bases between. Germline CDR1 and CDR2: MDHEN and SYDVKM. The CDR3 region is CASSFVGVSEQFF. CDR3 DNA: TGTGCCAGCAGTTTTGTCGGGGTTAGCGAGCAGTTCTTC.

The chain is built from TRBV7-2 and TRBJ2-7; TRBD2 might be the D (6 bases). There are 14 residues in the CDR3. Germline V gene data show CDR1 as SGHTA and CDR2 as FQGNSA. The germline V and J ends were trimmed by 6 bases and 1 base, with 13 bases remaining between them. The chain's CDR3 is CASSYGGTSYEQYF. CDR3 nucleotides: TGTGCCAGCAGTTACGGGGGTACATCCTACGAGCAGTACTTC.

This chain connects TRBV5-5 to TRBJ2-7; 7 positions agree with TRBD1. V shed 0 bases, J shed 5 bases, and the junction held 8 bases outside the gene matches. The CDR3 is 15 amino acids. Germline lookup yields CDR1 SGHKS and CDR2 YYEKEE (reference sequence). The CDR3 is CASSLVLRGLDEQYV. The CDR3 coding sequence is TGTGCCAGCAGCTTGGTCCTCAGGGGGTTGGACGAGCAGTACGTC.

This clonotype was seen only a few times. V usage is TRBV24-1 and J usage is TRBJ2-1; weak D call: TRBD1 (6 bases). V lost 4 bases, J lost 0 bases, and 18 bases lay in between. The germline V gene has CDR1 KGHDR and CDR2 SFDVKD. The CDR3 spans 18 residues. The CDR3 sequence: CATSEFPHEDSSYNEQFF. The CDR3 bases are TGTGCCACCAGTGAATTTCCACACGAGGACAGCTCCTACAATGAGCAGTTCTTC.

The rearrangement joins TRBV10-3 to TRBJ2-5; 10 nucleotides agree with TRBD2. CDR3 length: 16 residues. The ends lost 5 bases at V and 1 base at J; junction bases unmatched: 7. Germline CDR1 and CDR2: ENHRY and SYGVKD. The chain's CDR3 is CAISRIAGGLQETQYF. The CDR3 nucleotides are TGTGCCATCAGTCGGATAGCGGGGGGCCTCCAAGAGACCCAGTACTTC.

The gene calls are TRBV12-3 or TRBV12-4 and TRBJ2-7; weak D call: TRBD1 (6 bases). The CDR3 consists of 13 residues. V dropped 6 bases and J dropped 6 bases, with 15 bases sitting between them. The CDR3 DNA follows: TGTGCCAGCAGACGAACAGGGAGTGGCGAGCAGTACTTC. This encodes CASRRTGSGEQYF.

V gene TRBV20-1 combines with J gene TRBJ2-3; perhaps TRBD2 as D (6 bases). The germline gives CDR1 DFQATT, CDR2 SNEGSKA (reference sequence). This CDR3 has 16 residues. V lost 0 bases to trimming and J lost 4 bases, with 17 bases between them. The CDR3 sequence: CSARDLGAGRADTQYF. CDR3 coding DNA: TGCAGTGCTAGAGATTTGGGAGCGGGTCGGGCAGATACGCAGTATTTT.

The rearrangement links TRBV5-4 to TRBJ2-1; D is possibly TRBD2 (5 bases). Germline CDR1 reads SGHNT; CDR2 reads YYREEE (reference sequence). Deletions cut 2 bases from V and 4 bases from J, with 16 bases between. The CDR3 is 16 amino acids. CDR3 sequence (DNA): TGTGCCAGCAGCTTCGGCAGGACTTCCAGTTACAATGAGCAGTTCTTC. Translated, it gives CASSFGRTSSYNEQFF.

This chain connects TRBV6-5 to TRBJ2-4; 10 bases agree with TRBD1. Germline V gene data show CDR1 as MNHEY and CDR2 as SVGAGI. The CDR3 loop spans 17 amino acids. Trimming removed 7 bases from V and 1 base from J; junction bases left unmatched: 10. The CDR3 sequence is CASNTMRQGAAKNIQYF. The CDR3 DNA is TGTGCCAGCAACACAATGCGACAGGGGGCGGCCAAAAACATTCAGTACTTC.

This chain uses TRBV5-6 with TRBJ1-2; D gene unclear. The length of the CDR3 is 12 residues. With 3 bases removed from V and 4 bases from J, the gap between germline ends came to 7 bases. Germline CDR1 and CDR2: SGHDT and YYEEEE. DNA of the CDR3: TGTGCCAGCAGCTCCGGGTTCTATGGCTACACCTTC. As protein: CASSSGFYGYTF.

The V call is TRBV5-4, the J call TRBJ2-1; 8 nucleotides match TRBD2. Germline CDR1 reads SGHNT; CDR2 reads YYREEE (reference sequence). V shed 4 bases and J 7 bases; nucleotides not matched to a gene: 10. The CDR3 spans 15 residues. CDR3 DNA: TGTGCCAGCAGCCCCGGGGGGGAGCGCAGGAATGAGCAGTTCTTC. It yields the protein CASSPGGERRNEQFF.

A remark on this clonotype: Sequence at one end of the junction differs from germline and may be a read error. The chain employs TRBV7-7 and TRBJ2-5; 13 bases align to TRBD2. CDR1 and CDR2 from the germline V gene are SSHAT and FNYEAQ (reference sequence). The CDR3 has 17 amino acids. This chain's CDR3 is CASSLTPTSGGAETQYF. CDR3 sequence (DNA): TGTGCTAGCAGCTTAACCCCTACTAGCGGGGGGGCAGAGACCCAGTACTTC.

V and J are TRBV4-1 and TRBJ2-3, with D unresolved. The CDR3 runs to 17 residues. From germline, CDR1 is MGHRA and CDR2 YSYEKL. V was cut by 0 bases and J by 0 bases, with 13 bases left in between. The CDR3 loop reads CASSQDGYLTSTDTQYF. Written as DNA, the CDR3 is TGCGCCAGCAGCCAAGACGGCTACCTCACTAGCACAGATACGCAGTATTTT.

In DNA, the CDR3 is TGCAGTGCCCCGAGGGGATCCTATGGCTACACCTTC. It specifies CSAPRGSYGYTF. This sequence joins TRBV20-1 and TRBJ1-2; possibly TRBD1 for D (5 bases). The V and J ends lost 6 bases and 4 bases respectively, with 12 bases between them. Germline-derived CDR1 and CDR2 are DFQATT and SNEGSKA (reference sequence). This CDR3 spans 12 amino acids.

The chain uses TRBV29-1 and TRBJ1-3; D is unresolved. V gave up 6 bases and J gave up 16 bases, with 31 bases separating them. The CDR3 has 15 amino acids. CDR1 is SQVTM, CDR2 ANQGSEA, per germline. The CDR3 loop reads CSVNAGPTYSHPQYF. The DNA of the CDR3 is TGCAGCGTGAATGCCGGGCCCACCTACAGCCACCCTCAGTATTTT.

This clonotype turned up a few times. This chain links TRBV12-3 or TRBV12-4 with TRBJ1-2, with D possibly being TRBD1 (5 bases). V lost 3 bases, J lost 1 base, and 9 bases lay in between. The CDR3 length is 14 residues. In DNA, the CDR3 is TGTGCCAGCAGTTTTCTAGGGGTTAACTATGGCTACACCTTC. Translation gives CASSFLGVNYGYTF.

V usage is TRBV12-3 or TRBV12-4 and J usage is TRBJ2-5; 11 bases agree with TRBD2. The CDR3 totals 18 residues. The V segment lost 0 bases and the J segment 5 bases; nucleotides outside the gene matches: 11. In DNA form, the CDR3 reads TGTGCCAGCAGTTTAGCGCTAAGGGGCCTAGCGGGGGGTGAGACCCAGTACTTC. Translated, it gives CASSLALRGLAGGETQYF.

The chain employs TRBV20-1 and TRBJ2-7; 13 bases agree with TRBD2. Germline assignment: CDR1 DFQATT and CDR2 SNEGSKA (reference sequence). V dropped 1 base and J dropped 7; count of bases not matched to a gene: 10. This CDR3 region has 16 residues. The CDR3 sequence is CSARGVLAGGPGEQYV. CDR3 sequence (DNA): TGCAGTGCTAGAGGCGTACTAGCGGGGGGGCCAGGGGAGCAGTACGTC.

V usage is TRBV7-6 and J usage is TRBJ2-3, with TRBD2 as a possible D gene (5 bases). Germline values: CDR1 SGHVS, CDR2 FNYEAQ. Trimming stripped 5 bases from V and 1 base from J, with 25 bases between. This CDR3 spans 19 amino acids. Here the CDR3 DNA reads TGTGCCAGCAGCCAGAGAGGCTGGAGGAGAACGCCGGGCACAGATACGCAGTATTTT. Translation gives CASSQRGWRRTPGTDTQYF.

This chain joins TRBV7-6 and TRBJ1-5; no definite D call. This CDR3 is built from 13 residues. Trimming pared 1 base from V and 7 bases from J, leaving 8 bases between. Germline values: CDR1 SGHVS, CDR2 FNYEAQ. The CDR3 bases are TGTGCCAGCAGCTTAGAAGTAACCCAGCCCCAGCATTTT. It codes for CASSLEVTQPQHF.

The genes are TRBV11-2 and TRBJ2-5, with unresolved D. CDR3 length equals 13 residues. Germline assignment: CDR1 SGHAT and CDR2 FQNNGV. V was cut by 2 bases and J by 4 bases, with 8 bases left in between. In nucleotides, the CDR3 is TGTGCCAGCAGCTTATTTGGGGTAGAGACCCAGTACTTC. Translating it yields CASSLFGVETQYF.

This clonotype was seen only a few times. The genes are TRBV4-3 and TRBJ2-5, with D possibly called TRBD1 or TRBD2 (5 bases each). The ends were cut back, 0 bases at V and 1 base at J, with 9 bases in the middle. Germline CDR1 LGHNA, CDR2 YSLEER. The CDR3 extends over 15 amino acids. CDR3 sequence (DNA): TGCGCCAGCAGCCAAGATATGAGGGGCCAAGAGACCCAGTACTTC. This gives the protein CASSQDMRGQETQYF.